This TCR beta chain was sequenced for a study of blood T cell repertoires in COVID-19 (dated by TCRdb to about 2020). Study-wide context: Samples covering the acute and convalescent phases of COVID-19 were provided by collaborators in the United States, Italy and Spain. The prospective study material was composed of cDNA or gDNA derived from T cells, B-cell-depleted T cells, or PBMCs. The dataset comprised deeply sampled blood TCRbeta repertoires from subjects exposed to, actively infected with, or recovered from COVID-19. The repertoires were released in a freely available public database meant as a resource for research on the immune response to SARS-CoV-2. Samples came from the ongoing ImmuneRACE study (first 160 participants) plus 1,254 subjects from 6 global collaborators. Nearly every sample came with metadata listing a de-identified subject ID, COVID-19 status, age in years and sex. Where available, HLA class I and class II types were taken from metadata supplied by the sample provider and were not determined by assay-based typing.

Concerning this clone: The antigen it binds to is not known. No much larger clonotype is one base removed from it; base qualities were not supplied.

Each collaborating institution followed its own protocols to collect whole blood in K2EDTA tubes. For TCRbeta analysis, collaborators shipped samples in one of three forms: frozen whole blood, isolated PBMCs, or DNA extracted from either of those sample types. TCRbeta CDR3 regions were amplified from genomic DNA using the immunoSEQ Assay, a bias-controlled multiplex PCR. Per the original workflow: Within the assay, amplification of reference gene primers was used to estimate how many nucleated cells each sample contained. To quantify the absolute abundance of each unique TCRbeta CDR3 rearrangement, sequence reads were collapsed and filtered. Productive Simpson clonality was computed per sample as the square root of Simpson's diversity index over productive rearrangements. What TCRdb holds here is the immuneACCESS table cut down to in-frame rearrangements. Part of the clones is not present; checked against another copy, under half of the missing clones reflect an unresolved V gene, and the others are unexplained. D and trimming were read from the DNA, whereas the V and J calls and clone size are those reported in that table. The sample table lists about 54,000 clones, less than 90% of them with a count of one. The top ten clones comprise under 6% of the sample.

General study outcomes and caveats: Clinical and demographic metadata were provided uncurated, with the amount varying by source and participant.

The specimen sequenced was peripheral blood. This clonotype originated in a human donor in a cohort sampled during active COVID-19.

DNA sequence: TGCGCCAGCAGCCAAGCCGCAGGGGGCGGTTACAATGAGCAGTTCTTC. Protein translation: CASSQAAGGGYNEQFF. In this chain, TRBV4-3 is recombined with TRBJ2-1; 8 bases in between match TRBD1. The CDR3 contains 16 residues, cysteine and phenylalanine counted. Only the CDR3 region is kept as DNA, spanning 48 bases read in frame from base 1. Trimming removed 1 base from V and 4 bases from J; the gene matches leave 6 bases unexplained. The germline V gene yields LGHNA for CDR1 and YSLEER for CDR2.